What follows is one TCR beta chain and its context. Its specificity is unknown. The data derive from a study of shared clonotypes between healthy human individuals. Study-wide results and caveats: Larger estimated richness was generally recorded for naive subsets relative to memory subsets.

V lost 0 bases to trimming and J lost 4 bases, with 8 bases between them. This CDR3 spans 13 amino acids. Germline V CDR1 and CDR2: SQVTM, ANQGSEA. The table came from immunoSEQ multiplex PCR; TCRdb's copy has only in-frame clones and leaves some out. This table holds under 2,000,000 clones, just under 95% found once. Cells designated naive CD8 were CD45RO-negative and were positively selected for CCR7, with terminally differentiated effector memory CD45RA+ cells excluded. The specimen sequenced was naive CD8+ T cells sorted from blood. The TCR originated in a man aged 18 to 30 in good health. The gene calls are TRBV29-1 and TRBJ2-3, with a tentative D call TRBD1 (6 bases). CDR3 in amino acids: CSVEDQGPDTQYF. The CDR3, as DNA: TGCAGCGTTGAAGATCAGGGGCCAGATACGCAGTATTTT.